This entry describes one TCR beta chain. Study processing details: Amplifying reference gene primers gave estimates of nucleated cell counts. Measured with immunoSEQ multiplex PCR; TCRdb has only the in-frame clones, and not every one. For V, J and clone size, that table is used; D and trimming come from the DNA. The repertoire has 300,000 to 400,000 clones, 88% of them found once; the top ten carry 6% to 8.5%. This entry is derived from a study of blood T cell repertoires in COVID-19. Study background: Italy, Spain and the United States were the sources of the convalescent and acute COVID-19 samples. The cDNA or gDNA used as material had been derived from T cells, B-cell-depleted T cells, or PBMCs.

Trimming left V 0 bases short and J 3 bases short, with 15 bases between. Per the germline V gene, CDR1 is ENHRY and CDR2 is SYGVKD. This CDR3 has 16 amino acids. This receptor was identified in a woman in her 70s with COVID-19, enrolled during active disease. J is TRBJ2-7 and V is TRBV10-3, with D possibly matching TRBD1 (6 bases). Sequenced: peripheral blood. The CDR3 DNA follows: TGTGCCATCAGTGAGTCGAGGGCAGGGGTGTTCTACGAGCAGTACTTC. It specifies CAISESRAGVFYEQYF.